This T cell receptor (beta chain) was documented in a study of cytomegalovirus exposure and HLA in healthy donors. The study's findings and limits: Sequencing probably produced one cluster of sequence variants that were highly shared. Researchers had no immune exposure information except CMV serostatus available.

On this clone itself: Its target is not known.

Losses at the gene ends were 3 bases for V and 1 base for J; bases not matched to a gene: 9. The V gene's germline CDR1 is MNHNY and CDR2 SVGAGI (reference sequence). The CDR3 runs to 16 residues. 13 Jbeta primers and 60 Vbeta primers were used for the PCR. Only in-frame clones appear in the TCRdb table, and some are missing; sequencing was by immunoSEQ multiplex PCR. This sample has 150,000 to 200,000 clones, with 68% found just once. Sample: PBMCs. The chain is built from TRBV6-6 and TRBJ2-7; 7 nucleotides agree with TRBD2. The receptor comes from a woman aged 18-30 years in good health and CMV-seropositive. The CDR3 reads CASSYRIREASYEQYF. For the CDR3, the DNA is TGTGCCAGCAGTTATAGAATACGGGAGGCTTCCTACGAGCAGTACTTC.